The 17 T cell receptor beta chains below were found in one sample sequenced in a study of blood T cells in healthy people across ages. A second PCR, run for roughly 7 to 11 cycles, used a sample-barcoded 5' primer plus a J-beta primer mix. TCRdb reprocessed the 5' RACE reads via MiXCR and lists one record per CDR3 protein. Seen here are 1.4 million to 1.5 million distinct CDR3 sequences, approximately 40% observed once, and the top ten hold approximately 7.9%. What was sequenced was blood. These receptors came from a young woman in good health.

The chain joins TRBV27 to TRBJ1-5, with 7 bases fitting TRBD1. The CDR3 consists of 15 residues. Per germline, CDR1 MNHEY and CDR2 SMNVEV (reference sequence). V trimming: 5 bases; J trimming: 2 bases; junction bases outside the gene matches: 6. The CDR3 DNA sequence: TGTGCCAGCAGTAAACTCGGACAGGGCAATCAGCCCCAGCATTTT. This gives the protein CASSKLGQGNQPQHF.

Of note for this clonotype: One junction end does not reproduce the germline sequence, and a read error may be involved. The rearrangement joins TRBV20-1 to TRBJ1-2; no firm D call. CDR1 and CDR2 from the germline V gene are DFQATT and SNEGSKA (reference sequence). This CDR3 is 13 amino acids long. The CDR3 is CSSSNSVNYGYTF. CDR3 in DNA: TGCAGTTCTAGCAACAGTGTTAACTATGGCTACACCTTC.

There are a few counts of this clonotype. This sequence joins TRBV9 and TRBJ2-3; the match to TRBD2 covers 11 bases. Unmatched junction bases numbered 3, after V lost 0 bases and J lost 3 bases. CDR3 length: 16 residues. CDR1 is SGDLS, CDR2 YYNGEE, per germline. The chain's CDR3 is CASSVVLAGGTDTQYF. The CDR3, as DNA: TGTGCCAGCAGCGTAGTCCTAGCGGGAGGAACAGATACGCAGTATTTT.

CDR3 DNA: TGTGCCAGCAGTTCCGGACAGTTAACTGGAAACACCATATATTTT. Encoded protein: CASSSGQLTGNTIYF. The chain links TRBV28 to TRBJ1-3, with D tentatively TRBD1 (6 bases). Trimming took 4 bases from V and 2 from J, leaving 12 bases between them. CDR1 MDHEN and CDR2 SYDVKM come from the germline V gene. The CDR3 runs to 15 residues. Using reference TRBV28 and TRBJ1-3 for the parts outside the CDR3, the full variable domain is DVKVTQSSRYLVKRTGEKVFLECVQDMDHENMFWYRQDPGLGLRLIYFSYDVKMKEKGDIPEGYSVSREKKERFSLILESASTNQTSMYLCASSSGQLTGNTIYFGEGSWLTVV.

This clonotype was seen a few times. This sequence joins TRBV4-1 and TRBJ1-2, with 9 bases matching TRBD1. The length of the CDR3 is 14 residues. V lost 4 bases, J lost 7 bases, and 7 bases stayed unmatched. CDR1 and CDR2 (germline): MGHRA, YSYEKL. The CDR3 region is CASSPEQGAGGYTF. The CDR3 region has the DNA TGCGCCAGCAGCCCAGAACAGGGGGCCGGTGGCTACACCTTC.

The chain links TRBV9 to TRBJ1-4, with a tentative D call TRBD1 (5 bases). Trimming removed 2 bases at V and 6 bases at J, with 11 bases between. The germline V gene has CDR1 SGDLS and CDR2 YYNGEE. The length of the CDR3 is 14 residues. The CDR3 here is CASSVDPRDEKLFF. Written as DNA, the CDR3 is TGTGCCAGCAGCGTCGACCCCAGGGATGAAAAACTGTTTTTT.

V gene TRBV9 combines with J gene TRBJ2-3; 8 bases line up with TRBD2. CDR1 and CDR2 from the germline V gene are SGDLS and YYNGEE. The CDR3 is 15 residues long. The V gene end was trimmed by 2 bases and the J gene end by 6 bases; junction bases not matched to a gene: 8. This CDR3 reads CASSVGLVVPDTQYF. The CDR3 region has the DNA TGTGCCAGCAGCGTGGGACTAGTGGTTCCTGATACGCAGTATTTT.

This clonotype turned up a few times. The chain carries TRBV7-9 and TRBJ2-1, with no clear D. The CDR3 runs to 12 residues. Looked up from germline, CDR1 is SEHNR and CDR2 is FQNEAQ (reference sequence). Trimming left V 5 bases short and J 13 bases short, with 15 bases between. CDR3 in amino acids: CASSPSQETQFF. The DNA of the CDR3 is TGTGCCAGCAGCCCCTCCCAAGAGACCCAGTTCTTC.

The chain employs TRBV7-9 and TRBJ1-1; TRBD1 agrees at 7 bases. The junction had 9 bases not matched to a gene; V was cut back by 5 bases and J by 0 bases. The CDR3 length is 16 residues. CDR1 and CDR2 (germline): SEHNR, FQNEAQ (reference sequence). CDR3 nucleotide sequence: TGTGCCAGCAGCCGACAGGGCCTTGCCTTGAACACTGAAGCTTTCTTT. Encoded protein: CASSRQGLALNTEAFF.

This clonotype was detected only a few times. DNA of the CDR3: TGTGCCAGCACACTGCCTAGCGGGAGACCAGATACGCAGTATTTT. Translation: CASTLPSGRPDTQYF. V gene TRBV6-1 combines with J gene TRBJ2-3; the match to TRBD2 covers 10 bases. With 7 bases clipped from V and 4 bases from J, the junction kept 8 bases outside the gene matches. The CDR3 loop spans 15 amino acids. Germline lookup yields CDR1 MNHNS and CDR2 SASEGT.

This chain joins TRBV14 and TRBJ2-3; 9 positions match TRBD2. CDR1 SGHDN and CDR2 FVKESK come from the germline V gene. Unmatched junction bases numbered 11, after V lost 4 bases and J lost 3 bases. The CDR3 sequence is 17 residues long. In nucleotides, the CDR3 is TGTGCCAGCAGCCGGGAAATAGCGGGAGCATCGACAGATACGCAGTATTTT. Translated: CASSREIAGASTDTQYF.

DNA for the CDR3: TGTGCCAGCAGCTTAGCGGCTCGGGAGATCTATGGCTACACCTTC. Amino acids: CASSLAAREIYGYTF. V gene TRBV7-9 combines with J gene TRBJ1-2; D is unresolved. This CDR3 contains 15 residues. Germline V gene lookup returns CDR1 SEHNR and CDR2 FQNEAQ (reference sequence). V lost 0 bases, J lost 4 bases, and 12 bases lay in between.

The rearrangement joins TRBV24-1 to TRBJ2-2; 10 bases are shared with TRBD2. The length of the CDR3 is 17 residues. Per germline, CDR1 KGHDR and CDR2 SFDVKD. With V trimmed by 7 bases and J by 6 bases, 13 bases remained unmatched. CDR3 protein: CATSSGTSAERAGELFF. The CDR3 DNA is TGTGCCACCAGCAGTGGGACTAGCGCCGAGAGGGCCGGGGAGCTGTTTTTT.

This clonotype was seen a handful of times. The chain recombines TRBV20-1 with TRBJ2-7; D is perhaps TRBD2 (6 bases). The CDR3 loop spans 16 amino acids. Germline-derived CDR1 and CDR2 are DFQATT and SNEGSKA (reference sequence). Trimming left V 2 bases short and J 5 bases short, with 22 bases between. The CDR3 is CSARKTLGGIVDEQYF. For the CDR3, the DNA is TGCAGTGCTAGAAAGACCCTGGGGGGAATAGTGGACGAGCAGTACTTC.

This clonotype was picked up one time. The rearrangement uses TRBV5-1 and TRBJ1-4; tentatively, D is TRBD1 (5 bases). Trimming left V 6 bases short and J 8 bases short, with 26 bases between. In germline, CDR1 is SGHRS, CDR2 YFSETQ. The CDR3 loop spans 17 amino acids. The CDR3 DNA sequence: TGCGCCAGCAAGGAAGTGTGGGGGAAGGGATTTAAAGAAAAACTGTTTTTT. It encodes CASKEVWGKGFKEKLFF.

The table lists this clonotype with a few counts. The V gene is TRBV20-1, the J gene TRBJ2-7, with 11 bases lining up with TRBD2. V shed 6 bases, J shed 0 bases, and the junction held 4 bases outside the gene matches. CDR3 size: 14 residues. Per the germline V gene, CDR1 is DFQATT and CDR2 is SNEGSKA (reference sequence). The CDR3 loop is CSATSGGFSYEQYF. CDR3 in DNA: TGCAGTGCAACTAGCGGGGGATTCTCCTACGAGCAGTACTTC.

The chain uses TRBV6-1 and TRBJ2-5; perhaps TRBD1 as D (6 bases). The DNA end is more similar to TRBJ2-7, so the J call may be wrong. This CDR3 has 13 residues. CDR1 MNHNS and CDR2 SASEGT come from the germline V gene. CDR3 protein: CASREPNRDEQYF. CDR3 DNA: TGTGCCAGCAGGGAACCCAACAGGGACGAGCAGTACTTC.